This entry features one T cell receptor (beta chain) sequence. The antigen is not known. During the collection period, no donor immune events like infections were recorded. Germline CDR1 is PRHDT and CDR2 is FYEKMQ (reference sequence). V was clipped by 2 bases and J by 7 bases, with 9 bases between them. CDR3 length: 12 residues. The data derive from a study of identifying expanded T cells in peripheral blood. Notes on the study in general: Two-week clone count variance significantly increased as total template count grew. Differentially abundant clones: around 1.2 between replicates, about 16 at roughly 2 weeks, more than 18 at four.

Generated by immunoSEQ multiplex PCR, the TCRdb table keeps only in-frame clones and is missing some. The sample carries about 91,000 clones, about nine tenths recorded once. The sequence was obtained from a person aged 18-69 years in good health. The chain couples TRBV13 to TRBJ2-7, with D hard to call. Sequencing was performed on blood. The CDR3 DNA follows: TGTGCCAGCAGCTTACAAGCCCGGGAGCAGTACTTC. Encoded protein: CASSLQAREQYF.